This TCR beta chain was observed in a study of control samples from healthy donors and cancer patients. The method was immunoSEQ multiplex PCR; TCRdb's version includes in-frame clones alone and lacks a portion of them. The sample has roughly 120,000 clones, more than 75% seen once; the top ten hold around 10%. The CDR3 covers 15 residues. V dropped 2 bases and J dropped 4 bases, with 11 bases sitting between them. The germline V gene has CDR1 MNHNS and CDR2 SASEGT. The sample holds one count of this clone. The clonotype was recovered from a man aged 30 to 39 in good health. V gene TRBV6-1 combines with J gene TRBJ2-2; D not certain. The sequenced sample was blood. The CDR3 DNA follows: TGTGCCAGCAGTGAATCGGTCTTGGGCACCGGGGAGCTGTTTTTT. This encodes CASSESVLGTGELFF.